Below are 17 T cell receptor beta chains sequenced from a single sample in a study of blood T cell repertoires in COVID-19. Clones were read by immunoSEQ multiplex PCR, and TCRdb kept only the in-frame ones, dropping some. Among 260,000 or so clones, approximately 80% were seen once, and the ten largest hold about 4.8%. The sequencing input was peripheral blood. The receptors stem from a woman in her 70s with acute or convalescent COVID-19.

This chain connects TRBV5-4 to TRBJ1-6, with D possibly matching TRBD1 (5 bases). Germline values: CDR1 SGHNT, CDR2 YYREEE (reference sequence). The V end lost 2 bases, the J end lost 5 bases, and 11 bases lay between the germline ends. The CDR3 runs to 15 residues. The CDR3 bases are TGTGCCAGCAGCTTAGGGGAAATAAATAATTCACCCCTCCACTTT. It is translated as CASSLGEINNSPLHF.

The chain links TRBV28 to TRBJ1-1; 8 bases are shared with TRBD1. The J segment lost 3 bases and the V segment lost 2 bases, leaving 8 bases of the junction unmatched. The CDR3 has 16 amino acids. Germline V gene data show CDR1 as MDHEN and CDR2 as SYDVKM. CDR3 DNA: TGTGCCAGCAGTTTAGGGCGGGACAGGCTTTACACTGAAGCTTTCTTT. Protein: CASSLGRDRLYTEAFF. Complete variable domain (other parts from reference TRBV28 and TRBJ1-1): DVKVTQSSRYLVKRTGEKVFLECVQDMDHENMFWYRQDPGLGLRLIYFSYDVKMKEKGDIPEGYSVSREKKERFSLILESASTNQTSMYLCASSLGRDRLYTEAFFGQGTRLTVV.

V is TRBV23-1 and J is TRBJ2-5; TRBD2 matches at 8 bases. TRBV23-1 is designated an ORF whose function remains uncertain. The CDR3 has 15 residues. V trimming: 1 base; J trimming: 2 bases; junction bases outside the gene matches: 3. CDR3 sequence reads: CASSQLERGQETQYF. The CDR3 coding sequence is TGCGCCAGCAGTCAATTAGAGCGGGGGCAAGAGACCCAGTACTTC.

CDR3 sequence: CASRRQGQPNEKLFF. CDR3 DNA sequence: TGTGCCAGCAGAAGACAGGGACAACCTAATGAAAAACTGTTTTTT. The chain has TRBV2 and TRBJ1-4; TRBD1 matches at 7 bases. Germline assignment: CDR1 SNHLY and CDR2 FYNNEI. Trimming cost V 6 bases and J 3 bases; bases outside gene matches: 7. The CDR3 contains 15 residues.

This chain connects TRBV27 to TRBJ2-7; 8 bases map to TRBD2. The germline V gene has CDR1 MNHEY and CDR2 SMNVEV (reference sequence). V was pared by 5 bases and J by 2 bases, with 5 bases of the junction left unmatched. CDR3 size: 14 residues. The CDR3 protein is CASSPSGGPYEQYF. In nucleotides, the CDR3 is TGTGCCAGCAGTCCCTCGGGGGGGCCCTACGAGCAGTACTTC.

The chain employs TRBV5-1 and TRBJ1-1; TRBD1 agrees at 7 bases. Germline V gene data show CDR1 as SGHRS and CDR2 as YFSETQ. J lost 3 bases, V lost 8 bases, and 10 bases had no gene match. This CDR3 is 14 amino acids long. In DNA form, the CDR3 reads TGCGCCAGTACGAGGGGAACAGGGGACACTGAAGCTTTCTTT. This encodes CASTRGTGDTEAFF. Full variable domain (rest looked up from reference TRBV5-1 and TRBJ1-1): KAGVTQTPRYLIKTRGQQVTLSCSPISGHRSVSWYQQTPGQGLQFLFEYFSETQRNKGNFPGRFSGRQFSNSRSEMNVSTLELGDSALYLCASTRGTGDTEAFFGQGTRLTVV.

The chain employs TRBV7-2 and TRBJ2-1; maybe TRBD1 (6 bases). Trimming left V 5 bases short and J 9 bases short, with 11 bases between. The CDR3 is 12 amino acids. CDR1 and CDR2 (germline): SGHTA, FQGNSA. The CDR3 reads CASSIQGREQFF. The CDR3 DNA sequence: TGTGCCAGCAGCATACAGGGTCGTGAGCAGTTCTTC.

The chain links TRBV7-8 to TRBJ1-4; 7 bases agree with TRBD1. CDR3 length: 14 residues. Unmatched junction bases numbered 8, after V lost 6 bases and J lost 7 bases. CDR1 is SGHVS, CDR2 FQNEAQ, per germline. The CDR3, as DNA: TGTGCCAGCAGTCAACAGGGGACGGCTGAAAAACTGTTTTTT. It translates to CASSQQGTAEKLFF.

The J gene is TRBJ1-5, the V gene TRBV6-5, with 11 bases fitting TRBD1. CDR1 is MNHEY and CDR2 is SVGAGI in the germline V gene. There are 15 residues in the CDR3. V lost 6 bases to trimming and J lost 6 bases; unmatched junction nucleotides: 7. The CDR3 sequence: CASRRGQGAGQPQHF. CDR3 DNA sequence: TGTGCCAGCAGGAGAGGACAGGGGGCAGGTCAGCCCCAGCATTTT.

The J gene is TRBJ1-3, the V gene TRBV3-1 (or the pseudogene TRBV3-2); the match to TRBD1 covers 9 bases. After removal of 4 bases from V and 4 bases from J, the junction contained 5 bases not matched to a gene. Germline loops: CDR1 LGHDT, CDR2 YNNKEL (reference sequence). The CDR3 is 15 residues long. This CDR3 is CASSPRDRVGNTIYF. The CDR3, as DNA: TGTGCCAGCAGCCCCCGGGACAGGGTAGGAAACACCATATATTTT.

Only one count was recorded for this clone. The gene calls are TRBV18 and TRBJ1-4; D not certain. The germline V gene encodes CDR1 KGHSH and CDR2 LQKENI. The CDR3 spans 14 residues. The V end lost 4 bases, the J end lost 5 bases, and 11 bases lay between the germline ends. DNA of the CDR3: TGTGCCAGCTCACTTACAGATAAAAATGAAAAACTGTTTTTT. This translates into CASSLTDKNEKLFF.

The chain links TRBV5-1 to TRBJ2-3; D might be TRBD1 (5 bases). Germline CDR1 SGHRS, CDR2 YFSETQ. The CDR3 has 15 residues. Between the trimmed V and J ends, which lost 7 bases and 2 bases, there was a span of 17 bases. CDR3 bases: TGCGCCAGCTGGCTTGGTAACAGGTTCACAGATACGCAGTATTTT. It encodes CASWLGNRFTDTQYF.

V is TRBV11-1 and J is TRBJ2-7; 14 positions match TRBD2. CDR1 SGHAT and CDR2 FQDESV come from the germline V gene (reference sequence). J gave up 3 bases and V 3 bases, and 1 base lay outside the gene matches. This CDR3 contains 15 residues. The CDR3: CASSFGTSGGYEQYF. CDR3 bases: TGTGCCAGCAGCTTCGGGACTAGCGGGGGCTACGAGCAGTACTTC.

The chain carries TRBV28 and TRBJ1-2; D may be TRBD1 (6 bases). The CDR3 extends over 14 amino acids. Trimming shortened V by 1 base and J by 7 bases, and 13 bases separated the two germline ends. Germline CDR1 and CDR2: MDHEN and SYDVKM. The CDR3 sequence: CASSLFTGNPGYTF. CDR3 nucleotide sequence: TGTGCCAGCAGTTTATTCACAGGGAATCCTGGCTACACCTTC.

V is TRBV5-8 and J is TRBJ1-1; D call uncertain. Trimming left V 0 bases short and J 8 bases short, with 11 bases between. The CDR3 consists of 13 residues. Per the germline V gene, CDR1 is SGHTS and CDR2 is YDEGEE. The CDR3 loop reads CASSLVPGTEAFF. The CDR3 region has the DNA TGTGCCAGCAGCTTGGTTCCTGGCACCGAAGCTTTCTTT. The whole variable domain, filled in from reference TRBV5-8 and TRBJ1-1, reads EAGVTQSPTHLIKTRGQQATLRCSPISGHTSVYWYQQALGLGLQFLLWYDEGEERNRGNFPPRFSGRQFPNYSSELNVNALELEDSALYLCASSLVPGTEAFFGQGTRLTVV.

V gene TRBV5-1 combines with J gene TRBJ1-4; 9 positions agree with TRBD1. The CDR3 contains 16 residues. The V segment lost 5 bases and the J segment 7 bases; nucleotides outside the gene matches: 12. Germline values: CDR1 SGHRS, CDR2 YFSETQ. The CDR3 loop reads CASREGTQGASEKLFF. For the CDR3, the DNA is TGCGCCAGCAGGGAGGGGACACAGGGGGCGAGTGAAAAACTGTTTTTT.

This chain uses TRBV5-1 with TRBJ2-7; TRBD1 agrees at 8 bases. This CDR3 has 14 residues. V was clipped by 3 bases and J by 2 bases; unmatched bases: 4. Per the germline V gene, CDR1 is SGHRS and CDR2 is YFSETQ. CDR3 sequence reads: CASSWDRPAYEQYF. CDR3 nucleotide sequence: TGCGCCAGCAGCTGGGACAGGCCGGCCTACGAGCAGTACTTC.